In its sample, the clone carrying this TCR beta chain was seen a few times. Its antigen is not known. TCRdb passed the 5' RACE reads through MiXCR, listing each CDR3 protein once. The sample includes roughly 300,000 distinct CDR3 sequences, roughly 15% of them seen just once. The data are from a study of T-cell memory formation after mild COVID-19. The study, taken as a whole, reports: Shrinking CD4+ clones resided mostly in CM and EM, and CD8+ ones in EMRA.

The receptor was isolated from a man younger than 30 who had mild COVID-19 (a few samples of this study predate the infection). Cell type and time point are not known. Material: PBMCs or a T cell subset sorted from them (not recorded which).

CDR3 coding DNA: TGTGCCAGCAGCTTCCGGAGGCTAGCGGGGGCAGATACGCAGTATTTT. Protein sequence: CASSFRRLAGADTQYF. The chain has TRBV7-9 and TRBJ2-3; 10 bases line up with TRBD2. Germline assignment: CDR1 SEHNR and CDR2 FQNEAQ (reference sequence). The CDR3 consists of 16 residues. With 3 bases clipped from V and 4 bases from J, the junction kept 7 bases outside the gene matches.